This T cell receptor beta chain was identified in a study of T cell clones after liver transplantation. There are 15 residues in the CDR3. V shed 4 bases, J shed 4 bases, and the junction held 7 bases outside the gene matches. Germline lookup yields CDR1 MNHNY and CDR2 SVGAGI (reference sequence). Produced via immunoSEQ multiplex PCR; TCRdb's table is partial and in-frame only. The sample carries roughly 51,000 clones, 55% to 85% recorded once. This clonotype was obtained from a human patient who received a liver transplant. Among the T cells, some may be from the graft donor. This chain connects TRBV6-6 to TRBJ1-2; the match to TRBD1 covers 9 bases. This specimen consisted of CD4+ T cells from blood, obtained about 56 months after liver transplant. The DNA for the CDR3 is TGTGCCAGCAGTTGGGGACAGGGAAGGGGCTATGGCTACACCTTC. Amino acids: CASSWGQGRGYGYTF.